The next 18 T cell receptor beta chains were all read from a single sample in a study of cytomegalovirus exposure and HLA in healthy donors. Amplification used 60 Vbeta primers and 13 Jbeta primers. Sequencing was performed with immunoSEQ multiplex PCR; in TCRdb, only in-frame clones are kept and a portion is missing. Here the sample spans more than 150,000 clones, roughly three quarters being singletons. What was sequenced was PBMCs. The receptors were sampled from a woman between 40 and 55 years old in good health and CMV-seropositive.

This chain links TRBV5-6 with TRBJ2-5, with D perhaps matching TRBD2 (6 bases). The CDR3 covers 12 residues. V was clipped by 3 bases and J by 3 bases, with 6 bases between them. In germline, CDR1 is SGHDT, CDR2 YYEEEE. CDR3 in DNA: TGTGCCAGCAGCTGGGGGGAAGAGACCCAGTACTTC. Protein: CASSWGEETQYF. Filled out from reference TRBV5-6 and TRBJ2-5, the complete variable domain reads DAGVTQSPTHLIKTRGQQVTLRCSPKSGHDTVSWYQQALGQGPQFIFQYYEEEERQRGNFPDRFSGHQFPNYSSELNVNALLLGDSALYLCASSWGEETQYFGPGTRLLVL.

V usage is TRBV6-5 and J usage is TRBJ1-6; 8 positions match TRBD1. CDR3 size: 15 residues. Per germline, CDR1 MNHEY and CDR2 SVGAGI. V shed 4 bases and J 9 bases; nucleotides not matched to a gene: 8. CDR3 sequence: CASSLGQGYRSPLHF. CDR3 sequence (DNA): TGTGCCAGCAGTTTAGGACAGGGTTATCGTTCACCCCTCCACTTT.

The CDR3 DNA reads as TGTGCCAGCAGCCACCTCGGGGACTTCTACACCTTC. Translation: CASSHLGDFYTF. This chain connects TRBV6-6 to TRBJ1-2; D may be TRBD1 (5 bases). The CDR3 is 12 amino acids. V was shortened by 6 bases and J by 10 bases, with 15 bases between the two germline ends. Germline assignment: CDR1 MNHNY and CDR2 SVGAGI (reference sequence).

The V gene is TRBV23-1, the J gene TRBJ2-7; possibly TRBD2 for D (6 bases). TRBV23-1 is an ORF, and what it does is uncertain. The CDR3 loop spans 15 amino acids. V was pared by 2 bases and J by 3 bases, with 14 bases between. CDR3 in DNA: TGCGCCAGCAGTCAACGAGCCGGGAGAGACTACGAGCAGTACTTC. Residues: CASSQRAGRDYEQYF.

CDR3 amino acids: CASSQAGRNQPQHF. Written as DNA, the CDR3 is TGTGCCAGCAGCCAAGCGGGGAGGAATCAGCCCCAGCATTTT. The chain has TRBV14 and TRBJ1-5; D is ambiguous. CDR1 is SGHDN and CDR2 is FVKESK in the germline V gene. Trimming took off 1 base at V and 4 bases at J, with 8 bases between the two ends. There are 14 residues in the CDR3.

V gene TRBV7-3 combines with J gene TRBJ1-6, with D unresolved. The CDR3 extends over 13 amino acids. Trimming cost V 1 base and J 7 bases, with 5 bases left between them. Germline CDR1 SGHTA, CDR2 FQGTGA. CDR3 sequence reads: CASSLIVNSPLHF. The CDR3 DNA sequence: TGTGCCAGCAGCTTAATAGTGAATTCACCCCTCCACTTT.

The chain employs TRBV6-5 and TRBJ2-7; D is possibly TRBD2 (5 bases). V was trimmed by 7 bases and J by 6 bases, leaving 22 bases between them. Germline assignment: CDR1 MNHEY and CDR2 SVGAGI. The CDR3 spans 15 residues. CDR3 residues: CASKLALGVGREQYF. The CDR3 coding sequence is TGTGCCAGCAAACTTGCGCTCGGGGTAGGTCGCGAGCAGTACTTC.

The chain is built from TRBV7-3 and TRBJ1-6, with D perhaps TRBD1 (5 bases). Germline V CDR1 and CDR2: SGHTA, FQGTGA. V lost 5 bases, J lost 7 bases, and 15 bases lay in between. CDR3 length: 15 residues. CDR3 DNA sequence: TGTGCCAGCAGCCAAGGGACTGGAGGGAATTCACCCCTCCACTTT. It codes for CASSQGTGGNSPLHF.

This clone occurred a few times. The chain uses TRBV4-2 and TRBJ1-3; TRBD1 matches at 9 bases. The CDR3 spans 15 residues. With V trimmed by 5 bases and J by 6 bases, 8 bases remained unmatched. Per the germline V gene, CDR1 is LGHNA and CDR2 is YNFKEQ. The CDR3 spells CASSKGQGPENTIYF. The CDR3 nucleotides read TGTGCCAGCAGCAAGGGACAGGGACCGGAAAACACCATATATTTT.

The chain employs TRBV11-2 and TRBJ2-5; 8 nucleotides align to TRBD1. Germline lookup yields CDR1 SGHAT and CDR2 FQNNGV. V lost 0 bases and J lost 5; bases outside the gene matches: 14. CDR3 length: 18 amino acids. The CDR3 DNA sequence: TGTGCCAGCAGCTTAGATCTACGCGGGACAGGAGGAGGGGAGACCCAGTACTTC. Its protein is CASSLDLRGTGGGETQYF.

V and J are TRBV4-3 and TRBJ2-7; no firm D call. Trimming shortened V by 0 bases and J by 3 bases, and 9 bases separated the two germline ends. The CDR3 loop spans 14 amino acids. Per germline, CDR1 LGHNA and CDR2 YSLEER. CDR3 residues: CASSQDPAGYEQYF. The CDR3 coding sequence is TGCGCCAGCAGCCAAGACCCTGCCGGCTACGAGCAGTACTTC.

J is TRBJ2-6 and V is TRBV5-1; D is unresolved. The CDR3 sequence is 14 residues long. V lost 4 bases and J lost 4, with 9 bases in between. Germline CDR1 SGHRS, CDR2 YFSETQ. CDR3 residues: CASSPPVGANVLTF. In nucleotides, the CDR3 is TGCGCCAGCAGCCCTCCCGTAGGGGCCAACGTCCTGACTTTC.

The chain couples TRBV5-1 to TRBJ2-5; TRBD2 is a possible D gene (5 bases). CDR3 length: 12 residues. Deletions cut 0 bases from V and 5 bases from J, with 5 bases between. Germline CDR1 reads SGHRS; CDR2 reads YFSETQ. The CDR3 is CASSLGEETQYF. CDR3 DNA: TGCGCCAGCAGCTTGGGGGAGGAGACCCAGTACTTC.

This chain's CDR3 is CASSVRQGADTQYF. The CDR3 nucleotides are TGTGCCAGCAGCGTTCGACAGGGCGCAGATACGCAGTATTTT. The J gene is TRBJ2-3, the V gene TRBV9; 7 bases fit TRBD1. This CDR3 region has 14 residues. CDR1 SGDLS and CDR2 YYNGEE come from the germline V gene. J was trimmed by 4 bases and V by 2 bases; bases with no gene match: 4.

In this sample, this clone turned up a few times. The V and J genes are TRBV11-2 and TRBJ1-2; D is perhaps TRBD1 (6 bases). CDR3 length equals 14 residues. Germline loops: CDR1 SGHAT, CDR2 FQNNGV. The V gene lost 1 base and the J gene lost 5 bases, with 11 bases spanning the gap. The DNA of the CDR3 is TGTGCCAGCAGCTTAGTTATAACAGGGTATGGCTACACCTTC. It specifies CASSLVITGYGYTF.

The J gene is TRBJ2-1, the V gene TRBV10-2, with 7 nucleotides matching TRBD2. With 0 bases clipped from V and 0 bases from J, the junction kept 2 bases outside the gene matches. CDR1 is WSHSY and CDR2 is SAAADI in the germline V gene. The CDR3 covers 16 residues. CDR3 DNA sequence: TGCGCCAGCAGTGAGTCCGGCGGGAGCTCCTACAATGAGCAGTTCTTC. Its protein product is CASSESGGSSYNEQFF.

At least ten counts were recorded for this clone. J is TRBJ1-4 and V is TRBV5-1; TRBD1 might be the D (6 bases). Germline CDR1 reads SGHRS; CDR2 reads YFSETQ. Trimming pared 0 bases from V and 5 bases from J, leaving 11 bases between. This CDR3 is 15 amino acids long. CDR3 residues: CASSLAGDINEKLFF. As DNA, the CDR3 is TGCGCCAGCAGCTTGGCCGGGGACATAAATGAAAAACTGTTTTTT.

This clone was seen once. This chain links TRBV7-9 with TRBJ1-2, with 8 bases lining up with TRBD1. The V segment lost 2 bases and the J segment 14 bases; nucleotides outside the gene matches: 7. CDR1 and CDR2 from the germline V gene are SEHNR and FQNEAQ (reference sequence). CDR3 size: 12 residues. The CDR3 DNA is TGTGCCAGCAGCTTAACTCAGGGGGCATCGACCTTC. This translates into CASSLTQGASTF.